This T cell receptor (beta chain) was recorded in a study of control samples from healthy donors and cancer patients (TCRdb year 2020). Via the germline V gene (reference sequence), CDR1 is LGHDT and CDR2 YNNKEL. V is cut by 3 bases and J by 6 bases, and the space between the germline ends is 14 bases. From its cysteine to its phenylalanine, the CDR3 spans 15 amino acids. Just CDR3 DNA is preserved here, 45 bases in frame from base 1. Of note for this clone: The target of this receptor is not known. Nothing much larger sits one base from this clone, and base qualities are not available.

The library relied on the immunoSEQ multiplex PCR assay. The clones in this table, taken by TCRdb from immuneACCESS, are in-frame only. Not every clone is retained; where verified, under half of the shortfall comes from an unresolved V gene, and the cause of the rest is unknown. The sample table shows roughly 160,000 clones, and roughly 95% are seen once. Of the sample, over 0.9% falls within the top ten clones. Input material: blood. The chain links TRBV3-1 (or the pseudogene TRBV3-2) with TRBJ1-4; no D segment can be confidently identified. This receptor was obtained from a woman aged 30 to 39 in good health. The base sequence is TGTGCCAGCAGCCAGGTCCTCTTTTCGGATGAAAAACTGTTTTTT. The encoded protein is CASSQVLFSDEKLFF.